This T cell receptor beta chain came from a study of PD-L1 blockade in urothelial cancer. This clone was counted a single time. Per the germline V gene, CDR1 is GTSNPN and CDR2 is SVGIG (reference sequence). With 0 bases removed from V and 4 bases from J, the gap between germline ends came to 19 bases. The CDR3 covers 16 residues. The time point is: pretreatment peripheral blood. The authors spiked synthetic TCR analog templates into each PCR. Sequencing used immunoSEQ multiplex PCR; TCRdb keeps in-frame clones, though not all of them. Found here are about 38,000 clones, around four fifths of them singletons; the top ten hold approximately 16%.

This TCR was recovered from a man older than 75 with urothelial cancer. V gene TRBV30 combines with J gene TRBJ2-7, with D possibly matching TRBD1 (7 bases). The sequencing used PBMCs, collected around atezolizumab (anti-PD-L1) treatment. The CDR3 bases are TGTGCCTGGAGTGTACCACGACAGGGAGGTTGGTACGAGCAGTACTTC. This codes for CAWSVPRQGGWYEQYF.